This T cell receptor beta chain comes out of a study of blood T cells in healthy people across ages (dated by TCRdb to 2013 to 2016). Regarding the study in general: Template switching captured roughly one uniquely barcoded TCR beta cDNA molecule per two T cells in model experiments. The study measured age-related changes in TCR beta repertoire diversity using deep sequencing normalized with unique cDNA molecular identifiers. The donors were split into four age groups: young (average about 15 years), middle-aged (around 40), aged (more than 55) and long-lived (roughly 77). To avoid experimental bias, donors of different ages were randomly spread across the sequencing lanes. Using the same blood draw, the study looked at two additional independent replicas of 1 million unique cDNA reads for two donors, one aged 18 to 30 and the other aged 80 or older.

The donors were roughly 39 Caucasian individuals from Russia, aged roughly 6 to 100 years, who were systemically healthy. Around 10 milliliters of peripheral blood were collected from each donor into EDTA-treated Vacutainer tubes. Ficoll-Paque density-gradient centrifugation was used to isolate PBMCs, with at least 6 million per sample. Trizol reagent was used to extract total RNA from the PBMCs, yielding at least 5 micrograms per sample. For every donor, flow cytometry on a PBMC aliquot measured the percentage of naive CD45RAhigh/CD27high T cells. This clonotype was seen at least ten times. The specificity of this receptor is unknown. The junction does not match germline at one end; this may be a read error. Library preparation employed 5' RACE. A second PCR of roughly 6 to 11 cycles was performed with a sample-barcoded 5' primer and a J-beta primer mix. A template-switch 5' adaptor carrying 12 random nucleotides introduced a unique molecular identifier onto each TCR beta cDNA molecule. At least 2.5 million CDR3-containing paired-end reads were obtained from each sample. The Mint cDNA synthesis kit, primed by a TRBC-specific oligonucleotide, was used to synthesize first-strand cDNA from all RNA. Following uracil-DNA glycosylase treatment, a first 18-cycle PCR with universal primers M1SS and BC2_uni_R was performed on all cDNA. The authors' analysis ran thus. Each sample was normalized by randomly selecting 1 million high-quality reads, each carrying a distinct molecular identifier. Reads with shared molecular identifiers were discarded instead of being binned into consensus sequences. MiTCR, set to a Q25 quality threshold and the strictest error-elimination algorithm, was used for CDR3 identification, clonotype clustering and error correction. A nonparametric unseen species model with Euler transformation was used to estimate lower-bound total TCR beta diversity. TCRdb reworked the public reads: Q25 trimming with fastp, MiXCR clone assembly, productive beta chains retained. CDR3 protein duplicates are merged, each entry listing the most common genes and DNA. TCRdb's processing, not the authors' own work, is the source of the V and J calls. For this sample the table gives around 1,900,000 distinct CDR3 sequences, of which approximately 40% were detected only once. Roughly 23% of the sample is in the top ten clones.

Points the paper makes about the study in general: Because profiling used bulk unsorted PBMCs, naive and antigen-experienced compartments could not be compared conclusively. Compared with the aged group, the long-lived group had more naive CD4+ T cells, fewer expanded clones and increased TCR diversity, suggesting age selection. A strong correlation was found between observed TCR beta diversity and the percentage of naive T cells measured by flow cytometry. Estimates of total diversity based on one million sequenced T cells were considered lower bounds and underestimates. Because donor CMV infection status was unknown, age-related changes in expanded clonotypes were potentially confounded. As age increased, observed TCR beta diversity per million T cells dropped in a roughly linear way, and a significant reduction was already evident by age roughly 40.

CDR1 and CDR2 were assigned from the germline V gene as SGHRS and YFSETQ. The CDR3 goes from the cysteine to the phenylalanine over 13 residues. Only CDR3 DNA is held: 39 bases, read in frame from base 1. The origin of this receptor is a human donor in good health. The sequenced material came from blood. The sequence joins TRBV5-1 to TRBJ1-5; matching of 6 bases hints at TRBD1 as the D gene. The CDR3 amino acid sequence is: CASRQDSNQPQHF. Here is the DNA: TGTGCCAGCAGACAGGATAGCAATCAGCCCCAGCATTTT.